The rows below give T cell receptor beta chains drawn from one sample of a study of type 1 regulatory T cells. TCRdb fed the reads into MiXCR, producing one record per CDR3 protein. Of 70,000 or so distinct CDR3 sequences listed, less than 25% are singletons. Their cognate antigens are unknown. The sample was cultured type 1 regulatory T (Tr1) cells, either the whole culture or a sorted fraction (not recorded which). The receptor set was obtained from a human donor in good health. Each CDR3 is given with its conserved first and last residue. A D gene is named only where the DNA matches it firmly. Some rows mark clone size as missing; the rest say once, few, many or name a class of expanded clone.

abundance: few
d_gene: -
j_gene: TRBJ2-3
v_gene: TRBV29-1
CDR3aa: CSGGITADTQYF
CDR3nt: TGCAGCGGTGGGATTACGGCAGATACGCAGTATTTT

abundance: few
d_gene: -
j_gene: TRBJ1-1
v_gene: TRBV5-1
CDR3aa: CASSFALQGFTEAFF
CDR3nt: TGCGCCAGCAGCTTTGCCCTACAGGGTTTCACTGAAGCTTTCTTT

abundance: -
d_gene: TRBD2
j_gene: TRBJ2-2
v_gene: TRBV6-5
CDR3aa: CASSFSGANTGKLFF
CDR3nt: TGTGCCAGCAGCTTTAGCGGGGCGAACACCGGGAAGCTGTTTTTT

abundance: -
d_gene: -
j_gene: TRBJ1-5
v_gene: TRBV18
CDR3aa: CASSSENNQPQHF
CDR3nt: TGTGCCAGCTCATCTGAAAATAATCAGCCCCAGCATTTT

abundance: -
d_gene: TRBD2
j_gene: TRBJ2-1
v_gene: TRBV7-9
CDR3aa: CASSLTGTSGRAHGEQFF
CDR3nt: TGTGCCAGCAGCTTAACCGGGACTAGCGGGAGGGCCCACGGTGAGCAGTTCTTC

abundance: few
d_gene: -
j_gene: TRBJ2-4
v_gene: TRBV20-1
CDR3aa: CSAPFLNIQYF
CDR3nt: TGCAGTGCTCCTTTCTTAAACATTCAGTACTTC

abundance: few
d_gene: -
j_gene: TRBJ2-7
v_gene: TRBV6-1
CDR3aa: CASSFDWLAYF
CDR3nt: TGTGCCAGCAGCTTTGACTGGTTGGCTTACTTC

abundance: -
d_gene: TRBD1
j_gene: TRBJ1-5
v_gene: TRBV20-1
CDR3aa: CSASPRPTGAGQPQHF
CDR3nt: TGCAGTGCTAGTCCACGCCCGACAGGGGCAGGACAGCCCCAGCATTTT

abundance: many
d_gene: -
j_gene: TRBJ1-6
v_gene: TRBV7-2
CDR3aa: CASSSQRTLHF
CDR3nt: TGTGCCAGCAGCTCCCAGAGAACCCTCCACTTT

abundance: few
d_gene: -
j_gene: TRBJ2-1
v_gene: TRBV20-1
CDR3aa: CSASFGDEQFF
CDR3nt: TGCAGTGCTAGTTTCGGGGACGAGCAGTTCTTC

abundance: few
d_gene: -
j_gene: TRBJ2-7
v_gene: TRBV6-1
CDR3aa: CASSEGGARTYEQYF
CDR3nt: TGTGCCAGCAGTGAAGGTGGAGCGAGGACCTACGAGCAGTACTTC

abundance: -
d_gene: TRBD1
j_gene: TRBJ1-5
v_gene: TRBV12-3/TRBV12-4
CDR3aa: CASTGDSGQPQHF
CDR3nt: TGTGCCAGCACCGGGGACAGTGGACAGCCCCAGCATTTT

abundance: few
d_gene: -
j_gene: TRBJ2-1
v_gene: TRBV7-3
CDR3aa: CASSSGRNNEQFF
CDR3nt: TGTGCCAGCAGCTCCGGACGTAACAATGAGCAGTTCTTC

abundance: -
d_gene: -
j_gene: TRBJ2-1
v_gene: TRBV7-2
CDR3aa: CASSSLRVGKGEQFF
CDR3nt: TGTGCCAGCAGCTCCCTCCGCGTCGGCAAAGGTGAGCAGTTCTTC

abundance: -
d_gene: -
j_gene: TRBJ2-1
v_gene: TRBV6-2/TRBV6-3
CDR3aa: CASSWLESSSYNEQFF
CDR3nt: TGTGCCAGCAGTTGGCTGGAGTCAAGCTCCTACAATGAGCAGTTCTTC

abundance: -
d_gene: -
j_gene: TRBJ2-2
v_gene: TRBV7-9
CDR3aa: CASSRERYGELFF
CDR3nt: TGTGCCAGCAGCAGAGAGCGGTACGGGGAGCTGTTTTTT

abundance: -
d_gene: -
j_gene: TRBJ2-7
v_gene: TRBV6-6
CDR3aa: CASSYPSSYEQYF
CDR3nt: TGTGCCAGCAGTTACCCCAGCTCCTACGAGCAGTACTTC

abundance: few
d_gene: TRBD2
j_gene: TRBJ2-7
v_gene: TRBV29-1
CDR3aa: CSAGLAGGVEQYF
CDR3nt: TGCAGCGCCGGACTAGCGGGAGGGGTCGAGCAGTACTTC

abundance: -
d_gene: -
j_gene: TRBJ1-5
v_gene: TRBV4-2
CDR3aa: CASSLNRDGQPQHF
CDR3nt: TGTGCCAGCAGCCTAAACAGGGATGGTCAGCCCCAGCATTTT

abundance: few
d_gene: TRBD2
j_gene: TRBJ2-2
v_gene: TRBV12-3/TRBV12-4
CDR3aa: CASSSLTSITGELFF
CDR3nt: TGTGCCAGCAGCTCCCTGACTAGCATCACCGGGGAGCTGTTTTTT

abundance: -
d_gene: -
j_gene: TRBJ2-2
v_gene: TRBV3-1
CDR3aa: CASEPTGFTGELFF
CDR3nt: TGTGCCAGTGAACCCACAGGGTTCACCGGGGAGCTGTTTTTT

abundance: -
d_gene: -
j_gene: TRBJ1-2
v_gene: TRBV18
CDR3aa: CASSPVESANYGYTF
CDR3nt: TGTGCCAGCTCCCCCGTTGAGTCCGCTAACTATGGCTACACCTTC

abundance: -
d_gene: -
j_gene: TRBJ1-4
v_gene: TRBV5-1
CDR3aa: CASSLGATNEKLFF
CDR3nt: TGCGCCAGCAGCTTAGGAGCAACTAATGAAAAACTGTTTTTT

abundance: -
d_gene: TRBD2
j_gene: TRBJ2-1
v_gene: TRBV9
CDR3aa: CASSVGLAGSSYNEQFF
CDR3nt: TGTGCCAGCAGCGTAGGTCTAGCGGGGTCTTCCTACAATGAGCAGTTCTTC

abundance: few
d_gene: -
j_gene: TRBJ2-2
v_gene: TRBV10-3
CDR3aa: CAISVTAAANTGELFF
CDR3nt: TGTGCCATCAGTGTGACTGCAGCGGCGAACACCGGGGAGCTGTTTTTT

abundance: -
d_gene: TRBD1
j_gene: TRBJ2-7
v_gene: TRBV6-2/TRBV6-3
CDR3aa: CASRRQGAVHEQYF
CDR3nt: TGTGCCAGCAGGCGACAGGGGGCGGTCCACGAGCAGTACTTC

abundance: -
d_gene: -
j_gene: TRBJ1-1
v_gene: TRBV6-5
CDR3aa: CASSRTPMNTEAFF
CDR3nt: TGTGCCAGCAGTAGGACACCAATGAACACTGAAGCTTTCTTT

abundance: -
d_gene: -
j_gene: TRBJ2-7
v_gene: TRBV7-2
CDR3aa: CASSLGRHEQYF
CDR3nt: TGTGCCAGCAGCTTAGGCCGTCACGAGCAGTACTTC

abundance: -
d_gene: TRBD2
j_gene: TRBJ2-1
v_gene: TRBV5-1
CDR3aa: CASGTSGTYNEQFF
CDR3nt: TGCGCCAGTGGGACTAGCGGCACATACAATGAGCAGTTCTTC

abundance: -
d_gene: TRBD2
j_gene: TRBJ2-5
v_gene: TRBV7-3
CDR3aa: CASSVNGGRETQYF
CDR3nt: TGTGCCAGCAGCGTAAATGGCGGGAGAGAGACCCAGTACTTC

abundance: -
d_gene: -
j_gene: TRBJ1-1
v_gene: TRBV6-2/TRBV6-3
CDR3aa: CASSYRANTEAFF
CDR3nt: TGTGCCAGCAGTTACCGCGCCAACACTGAAGCTTTCTTT

abundance: few
d_gene: -
j_gene: TRBJ2-3
v_gene: TRBV29-1
CDR3aa: CSVDYSSTDTQYF
CDR3nt: TGCAGCGTTGACTATTCTAGCACAGATACGCAGTATTTT

abundance: few
d_gene: -
j_gene: TRBJ2-5
v_gene: TRBV7-8
CDR3aa: CASYDWGAQETQYF
CDR3nt: TGTGCCAGCTACGACTGGGGGGCTCAAGAGACCCAGTACTTC

abundance: few
d_gene: -
j_gene: TRBJ2-4
v_gene: TRBV6-6
CDR3aa: CASSPGTHGIQYF
CDR3nt: TGTGCCAGCAGTCCGGGGACCCATGGGATTCAGTACTTC

abundance: many
d_gene: -
j_gene: TRBJ1-5
v_gene: TRBV5-1
CDR3aa: CASSPGTLKDQPQHF
CDR3nt: TGCGCCAGCAGCCCGGGGACACTGAAGGATCAGCCCCAGCATTTT

abundance: few
d_gene: TRBD2
j_gene: TRBJ2-2
v_gene: TRBV5-1
CDR3aa: CASRIAGDTGELFF
CDR3nt: TGCGCCAGCAGAATAGCGGGAGACACCGGGGAGCTGTTTTTT

abundance: few
d_gene: TRBD1
j_gene: TRBJ1-4
v_gene: TRBV7-9
CDR3aa: CASSPTGQAKGEKLFF
CDR3nt: TGTGCCAGCAGCCCCACGGGACAGGCAAAAGGAGAAAAACTGTTTTTT

abundance: medium-sized
d_gene: TRBD1
j_gene: TRBJ2-7
v_gene: TRBV12-3/TRBV12-4
CDR3aa: CASSFSGQGDEQYF
CDR3nt: TGTGCCAGCAGTTTTTCCGGACAGGGGGACGAGCAGTACTTC

abundance: many
d_gene: -
j_gene: TRBJ2-3
v_gene: TRBV20-1
CDR3aa: CSAFPSSSTDTQYF
CDR3nt: TGCAGTGCGTTCCCGTCTAGCTCCACAGATACGCAGTATTTT

abundance: -
d_gene: -
j_gene: TRBJ2-5
v_gene: TRBV11-2
CDR3aa: CASSLTDGWGTQYF
CDR3nt: TGTGCCAGCAGCTTAACTGATGGATGGGGGACCCAGTACTTC

abundance: -
d_gene: -
j_gene: TRBJ2-5
v_gene: TRBV20-1
CDR3aa: CSAGRDYQETQYF
CDR3nt: TGCAGTGCGGGGCGAGACTATCAAGAGACCCAGTACTTC

abundance: medium-sized
d_gene: -
j_gene: TRBJ1-4
v_gene: TRBV20-1
CDR3aa: CSARDPMGSEKLFF
CDR3nt: TGCAGTGCTAGAGACCCGATGGGATCCGAAAAACTGTTTTTT

abundance: -
d_gene: TRBD2
j_gene: TRBJ2-1
v_gene: TRBV6-5
CDR3aa: CASSYRSLTSGNEQFF
CDR3nt: TGTGCCAGCAGTTACAGAAGTTTGACTAGCGGGAATGAGCAGTTCTTC

abundance: few
d_gene: -
j_gene: TRBJ1-1
v_gene: TRBV7-2
CDR3aa: CASSLAVAMGTEAFF
CDR3nt: TGTGCCAGCAGCTTAGCGGTCGCGATGGGCACTGAAGCTTTCTTT

abundance: many
d_gene: TRBD1
j_gene: TRBJ2-7
v_gene: TRBV20-1
CDR3aa: CSAIGDSLFYEQYF
CDR3nt: TGCAGTGCCATCGGGGACAGCCTATTCTACGAGCAGTACTTC

abundance: few
d_gene: -
j_gene: TRBJ2-2
v_gene: TRBV25-1
CDR3aa: CASSEYLGAQGTGELFF
CDR3nt: TGTGCCAGCAGTGAATATTTAGGGGCGCAGGGCACCGGGGAGCTGTTTTTT

abundance: -
d_gene: -
j_gene: TRBJ1-1
v_gene: TRBV20-1
CDR3aa: CSARRDPNTEAFF
CDR3nt: TGCAGTGCCAGAAGGGACCCGAACACTGAAGCTTTCTTT

abundance: -
d_gene: TRBD2
j_gene: TRBJ2-7
v_gene: TRBV18
CDR3aa: CASSPRAGYEQYF
CDR3nt: TGTGCCAGCTCACCAAGAGCGGGATACGAGCAGTACTTC

abundance: -
d_gene: -
j_gene: TRBJ2-3
v_gene: TRBV12-3/TRBV12-4
CDR3aa: CASSLRESGTDTQYF
CDR3nt: TGTGCCAGCAGCCTCCGGGAGTCAGGCACAGATACGCAGTATTTT

abundance: few
d_gene: -
j_gene: TRBJ2-1
v_gene: TRBV12-3/TRBV12-4
CDR3aa: CASSLGGGFNEQFF
CDR3nt: TGTGCCAGCAGTTTAGGTGGGGGGTTCAATGAGCAGTTCTTC